This T cell receptor (beta chain) was recovered during a study of control samples from healthy donors and cancer patients. The protocol was immunoSEQ multiplex PCR, while the TCRdb copy is restricted to in-frame clones and leaves out a portion. In the table there are about 83,000 clones, about nine tenths of which are singletons. The V gene lost 10 bases and the J gene lost 3 bases, with 13 bases spanning the gap. Germline assignment: CDR1 MNHNY and CDR2 SVGAGI (reference sequence). CDR3 length: 12 residues. This clonotype originated in a man aged 45-65 years in good health. Sequencing was performed on blood. This sequence joins TRBV6-6 and TRBJ2-7; D could derive from TRBD1 or TRBD2 (5 bases each). CDR3 DNA sequence: TGTGCCACCTCTCGGGGCGTCTACGAGCAGTACTTC. Translating it yields CATSRGVYEQYF.